The T cell receptor beta chain described here comes from a study of T cell changes during pregnancy in multiple sclerosis. TCRdb's table, derived via immunoSEQ multiplex PCR, lists solely in-frame clones and lacks some. Of around 50,000 clones in the sample, about 95% are singletons; the top ten hold under 7%. The V gene's germline CDR1 is MNHEY and CDR2 SMNVEV (reference sequence). V gave up 3 bases and J gave up 5 bases, with 4 bases separating them. The CDR3 is 12 residues long. The material sequenced was CD8+ T cells from peripheral blood mononuclear cells, taken in the first trimester of pregnancy. This receptor was obtained from a female donor with multiple sclerosis, enrolled in a pregnancy study. The V gene is TRBV27, the J gene TRBJ2-2; D not certain. CDR3: CASSFLTGELFF. Here the CDR3 DNA reads TGTGCCAGCAGTTTTCTGACCGGGGAGCTGTTTTTT.